One sample yielded the 26 T cell receptor beta chains listed below, sequenced in a study of shared clonotypes between healthy human individuals. The data were produced by immunoSEQ multiplex PCR, yet TCRdb's version contains in-frame clones alone and is incomplete. The data contain a few hundred thousand clones, around 78% of them singletons. The sample consisted of PBMCs. The receptors originated from a woman in her thirties or forties in good health. Some clones in this sample may be carry-over from other donors' samples.

This sequence joins TRBV15 and TRBJ2-4, with 11 positions matching TRBD2. After removal of 5 bases from V and 3 bases from J, the junction contained 9 bases not matched to a gene. Per germline, CDR1 LNHNV and CDR2 YYDKDF (reference sequence). The CDR3 is made up of 17 amino acids. The CDR3 here is CATSAGSGRAFKNIQYF. In DNA form, the CDR3 reads TGTGCCACCAGCGCAGGTAGCGGGAGGGCCTTCAAAAACATTCAGTACTTC.

In this sample, this clone turned up once. The CDR3, as DNA: TGTGCCATCAGTGCGCCTAGCGGGCAGACCCAGTACTTC. It specifies CAISAPSGQTQYF. This chain joins TRBV10-3 and TRBJ2-5, with TRBD2 matching over 8 bases. The CDR3 runs to 13 residues. The germline CDR1 and CDR2 sequences are ENHRY and SYGVKD. Unmatched junction bases numbered 4, after V lost 4 bases and J lost 6 bases.

V usage is TRBV5-1 and J usage is TRBJ2-5; D possibly corresponds to TRBD2 (6 bases). Trimming pared 0 bases from V and 5 bases from J, leaving 11 bases between. Germline V gene sequence: CDR1 SGHRS, CDR2 YFSETQ. The CDR3 totals 14 residues. This CDR3 reads CASSLATGVETQYF. Here the CDR3 DNA reads TGCGCCAGCAGCTTGGCCACGGGGGTGGAGACCCAGTACTTC.

The rearrangement uses TRBV5-1 and TRBJ2-7; 10 positions match TRBD1. The junction had 5 bases not matched to a gene; V was cut back by 2 bases and J by 3 bases. Germline V gene sequence: CDR1 SGHRS, CDR2 YFSETQ. CDR3 length: 15 amino acids. The CDR3 DNA follows: TGCGCCAGCAGCTTCTCCGGGACAGGGGACTACGAGCAGTACTTC. The encoded protein is CASSFSGTGDYEQYF.

This clone was counted a few times. This chain uses TRBV19 with TRBJ2-7, with D tentatively TRBD2 (5 bases). Trimming left V 2 bases short and J 3 bases short, with 17 bases between. Germline V gene sequence: CDR1 LNHDA, CDR2 SQIVND (reference sequence). The CDR3 covers 16 residues. The CDR3 DNA sequence: TGTGCCAGTAGTATAATGTTCGGGGATGACGGCTACGAGCAGTACTTC. It specifies CASSIMFGDDGYEQYF.

This clone has a handful of counts. The V gene is TRBV5-4, the J gene TRBJ1-5; D perhaps matches TRBD1 (5 bases). V lost 4 bases and J 7 bases, leaving 18 bases between the germline ends. The CDR3 length is 15 residues. From germline, CDR1 is SGHNT and CDR2 YYREEE (reference sequence). The chain's CDR3 is CASSLDRTLGQPQHF. In DNA form, the CDR3 reads TGTGCCAGCAGCCTCGACAGAACCCTGGGGCAGCCCCAGCATTTT.

V gene TRBV5-1 combines with J gene TRBJ2-7, with D possibly TRBD1 on 6 matching bases. Per germline, CDR1 SGHRS and CDR2 YFSETQ. Trimming pared 3 bases from V and 5 bases from J, leaving 21 bases between. The CDR3 runs to 16 residues. CDR3 amino acids: CASSSNAGTGSNEQYF. Written as DNA, the CDR3 is TGCGCCAGCAGCTCAAACGCGGGCACAGGGAGTAACGAGCAGTACTTC. Full variable domain (remainder filled in from reference TRBV5-1 and TRBJ2-7): KAGVTQTPRYLIKTRGQQVTLSCSPISGHRSVSWYQQTPGQGLQFLFEYFSETQRNKGNFPGRFSGRQFSNSRSEMNVSTLELGDSALYLCASSSNAGTGSNEQYFGPGTRLTVT.

The genes are TRBV28 and TRBJ1-5; D call uncertain. The germline V gene encodes CDR1 MDHEN and CDR2 SYDVKM. V was trimmed by 5 bases and J by 6 bases, leaving 14 bases between them. This CDR3 region has 14 residues. The CDR3 sequence: CASSADFSTQPQHF. CDR3 DNA sequence: TGTGCCAGCAGTGCGGACTTTTCGACTCAGCCCCAGCATTTT. The entire variable domain, with the rest obtained from reference TRBV28 and TRBJ1-5, is as follows: DVKVTQSSRYLVKRTGEKVFLECVQDMDHENMFWYRQDPGLGLRLIYFSYDVKMKEKGDIPEGYSVSREKKERFSLILESASTNQTSMYLCASSADFSTQPQHFGDGTRLSIL.

This clone has only one observation. A much larger clone differs by one base, so this may be a read error. V usage is TRBV29-1 and J usage is TRBJ2-1; D possibly corresponds to TRBD1 (5 bases). Germline CDR1 and CDR2: SQVTM and ANQGSEA. V shed 7 bases and J shed 7 bases, with 17 bases lying between them. This CDR3 is built from 13 residues. The CDR3 here is CSAERQPNNEQFF. CDR3 DNA sequence: TGCAGCGCTGAGCGACAGCCGAATAATGAGCAGTTCTTC.

V usage is TRBV12-5 and J usage is TRBJ2-7; D not resolved. Germline CDR1 LGHNT, CDR2 FRNRAP. V dropped 0 bases and J dropped 3 bases, with 12 bases sitting between them. The CDR3 is 15 residues long. CDR3 nucleotide sequence: TGTGCTAGTGGTTTGGTATATGAGGATGTCTACGAGCAGTACTTC. Protein sequence: CASGLVYEDVYEQYF. Using reference TRBV12-5 and TRBJ2-7 for the parts outside the CDR3, the full variable domain is DARVTQTPRHKVTEMGQEVTMRCQPILGHNTVFWYRQTMMQGLELLAYFRNRAPLDDSGMPKDRFSAEMPDATLATLKIQPSEPRDSAVYFCASGLVYEDVYEQYFGPGTRLTVT.

This chain links TRBV30 with TRBJ1-4; 7 bases map to TRBD1. V lost 1 base to trimming and J lost 8 bases; unmatched junction nucleotides: 7. Germline loops: CDR1 GTSNPN, CDR2 SVGIG (reference sequence). The CDR3 is 14 amino acids. In nucleotides, the CDR3 is TGTGCCTGGAGTGGGTGGACAGGAGGAGAAAAACTGTTTTTT. It is translated as CAWSGWTGGEKLFF.

The V gene is TRBV21-1, the J gene TRBJ2-7; the table's D call, TRBD2, has no DNA check behind it. TRBV21-1 is designated a pseudogene. The CDR3 loop spans 15 amino acids. The CDR3 coding sequence is TGTGCCAGCAGCACAAGACTAGCGGGAAGTTACGAGCAGTACTTC. Protein product: CASSTRLAGSYEQYF.

The V call is TRBV11-1, the J call TRBJ2-1; 9 positions match TRBD2. The CDR3 has 19 amino acids. V trimming: 5 bases; J trimming: 4 bases; junction bases outside the gene matches: 18. Germline values: CDR1 SGHAT, CDR2 FQDESV (reference sequence). CDR3 amino acids: CASSGPQIGAGGGYNEQFF. The CDR3 DNA is TGTGCCAGCAGCGGCCCCCAAATAGGGGCGGGAGGGGGTTACAATGAGCAGTTCTTC.

The gene calls are TRBV4-2 and TRBJ2-7; 10 bases match TRBD2. CDR1 LGHNA and CDR2 YNFKEQ come from the germline V gene. Trimming at V came to 0 bases and at J to 3 bases, leaving 11 bases not matched to a gene. CDR3 length equals 18 residues. The CDR3 sequence is CASSQDRGTSEMFYEQYF. CDR3 nucleotide sequence: TGTGCCAGCAGCCAAGATAGGGGGACTAGCGAGATGTTCTACGAGCAGTACTTC.

This rearrangement joins TRBV6-1 to TRBJ2-7, with 7 bases matching TRBD2. The CDR3 is 14 residues long. After removal of 8 bases from V and 2 bases from J, the junction contained 9 bases not matched to a gene. CDR1 is MNHNS, CDR2 SASEGT, per germline. CDR3 amino acids: CASLRDYATYEQYF. The CDR3, as DNA: TGTGCCAGCCTCCGGGACTATGCCACCTACGAGCAGTACTTC.

About this clone itself: Other DNA sequences in the same sample also yield this CDR3. The V gene is TRBV4-2, the J gene TRBJ1-1, with 8 bases identical to TRBD1. Per germline, CDR1 LGHNA and CDR2 YNFKEQ. V dropped 3 bases and J dropped 4; count of bases not matched to a gene: 19. The length of the CDR3 is 19 residues. The CDR3 sequence is CASSHSRRRRGQGGTEAFF. The CDR3, as DNA: TGTGCCAGCAGCCACTCGAGGCGGCGCCGAGGACAGGGTGGCACTGAAGCTTTCTTT.

This clone was detected a few times. The V call is TRBV11-3, the J call TRBJ2-2; D not resolved. V was clipped by 5 bases and J by 6 bases, with 13 bases between them. Germline assignment: CDR1 SGHNT and CDR2 YENEEA. This CDR3 is built from 14 residues. For the CDR3, the DNA is TGTGCCAGCAGCCTATCCATGTATTCCGGGGAGCTGTTTTTT. Protein product: CASSLSMYSGELFF.

J is TRBJ2-7 and V is TRBV27; a weak D match, TRBD2 (6 bases). CDR1 and CDR2 from the germline V gene are MNHEY and SMNVEV (reference sequence). V shed 10 bases and J shed 2 bases, with 12 bases lying between them. The CDR3 loop spans 12 amino acids. The CDR3 protein is CATGRPPYEQYF. For the CDR3, the DNA is TGTGCCACAGGGAGGCCCCCCTACGAGCAGTACTTC.

The chain employs TRBV7-8 and TRBJ2-7, with 7 bases identical to TRBD1. Trimming cost V 6 bases and J 0 bases; bases outside gene matches: 14. The CDR3 has 17 residues. CDR1 SGHVS and CDR2 FQNEAQ come from the germline V gene. The CDR3 nucleotides are TGTGCCAGCAGTCCTCGGACAGGAGGTGGGAGCTCCTACGAGCAGTACTTC. Its translation: CASSPRTGGGSSYEQYF.

This clone was seen at least ten times. An end of the junction differs from the germline gene, which may be a read error. The chain combines TRBV7-7 with TRBJ2-2; 9 nucleotides line up with TRBD2. CDR3 length equals 16 residues. Germline V gene lookup returns CDR1 SSHAT and CDR2 FNYEAQ (reference sequence). In DNA, the CDR3 is TGTGCTAGCAGCTTGAGAGCGGGAGGTGTCACCGGGGAGCTGTTTTTT. It is translated as CASSLRAGGVTGELFF.

The chain employs TRBV7-3 and TRBJ2-2; 7 bases are a match to TRBD2. Germline CDR1 reads SGHTA; CDR2 reads FQGTGA. The CDR3 covers 17 residues. After removal of 5 bases from V and 2 bases from J, the junction contained 11 bases not matched to a gene. DNA of the CDR3: TGTGCCAGCAGCCCCCCCGGGGGAGGGCCAAACACCGGGGAGCTGTTTTTT. Translated: CASSPPGGGPNTGELFF.

The rearrangement joins TRBV7-8 to TRBJ2-4, with D hard to call. The germline gives CDR1 SGHVS, CDR2 FQNEAQ. This CDR3 contains 12 residues. V was cut by 0 bases and J by 3 bases, with 0 bases left in between. CDR3 sequence reads: CASSLAKNIQYF. CDR3 bases: TGTGCCAGCAGCTTAGCCAAAAACATTCAGTACTTC.

The chain combines TRBV5-6 with TRBJ2-5; TRBD2 might be the D (5 bases). The CDR3 totals 17 residues. The V gene lost 3 bases and the J gene lost 4 bases, with 22 bases spanning the gap. Germline CDR1 SGHDT, CDR2 YYEEEE. CDR3 loop: CASSSTMDFPGGETQYF. The DNA of the CDR3 is TGTGCCAGCAGCTCGACTATGGACTTCCCGGGTGGAGAGACCCAGTACTTC.

This clone was picked up many times. This chain joins TRBV7-2 and TRBJ2-5; D is ambiguous. The V gene lost 2 bases and the J gene lost 3 bases, with 10 bases spanning the gap. CDR3 length equals 14 residues. Germline V CDR1 and CDR2: SGHTA, FQGNSA. The CDR3 loop is CASSLQSGEETQYF. CDR3 coding DNA: TGTGCCAGCAGCTTACAGAGTGGGGAAGAGACCCAGTACTTC. Looking up the rest from reference TRBV7-2 and TRBJ2-5 gives the full variable domain: GAGVSQSPSNKVTEKGKDVELRCDPISGHTALYWYRQSLGQGLEFLIYFQGNSAPDKSGLPSDRFSAERTGGSVSTLTIQRTQQEDSAVYLCASSLQSGEETQYFGPGTRLLVL.

The J gene is TRBJ2-2, the V gene TRBV28; 10 nucleotides line up with TRBD1. The germline gives CDR1 MDHEN, CDR2 SYDVKM. The V gene end was trimmed by 5 bases and the J gene end by 5 bases; junction bases not matched to a gene: 5. The CDR3 covers 15 residues. Written as DNA, the CDR3 is TGTGCCAGCAGTCCGGGACAGGGGATTACCGGGGAGCTGTTTTTT. This sequence encodes CASSPGQGITGELFF.

As DNA, the CDR3 is TGTGCCAGCAGTCTAGAGGGAGCAGATACGCAGTATTTT. Translation gives CASSLEGADTQYF. V is TRBV7-3 and J is TRBJ2-3; a weak D match, TRBD2 (5 bases). CDR1 is SGHTA, CDR2 FQGTGA, per germline. V was trimmed by 6 bases and J by 4 bases, leaving 11 bases between them. The CDR3 runs 13 residues.